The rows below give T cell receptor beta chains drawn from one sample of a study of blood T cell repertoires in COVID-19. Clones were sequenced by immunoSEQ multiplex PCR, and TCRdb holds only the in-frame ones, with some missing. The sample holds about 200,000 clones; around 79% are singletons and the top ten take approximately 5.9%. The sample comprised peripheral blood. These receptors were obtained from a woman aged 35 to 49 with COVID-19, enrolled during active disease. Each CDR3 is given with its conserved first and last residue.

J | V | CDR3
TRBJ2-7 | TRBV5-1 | CASSSPQGSSYEQYF
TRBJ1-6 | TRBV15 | CATSRGFDNSPLHF
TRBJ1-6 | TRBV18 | CASSPPSGGGNSPLHF
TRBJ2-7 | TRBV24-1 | CATSDEIPGSTYEQYF
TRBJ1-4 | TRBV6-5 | CASMEVVGEKLFF
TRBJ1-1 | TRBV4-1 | CASSRETGITEAFF
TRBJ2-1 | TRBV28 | CASSSLVSSYNEQFF
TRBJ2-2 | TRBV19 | CASTFDSDTGELFF
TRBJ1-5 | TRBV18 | CASSRGGQSQPQHF
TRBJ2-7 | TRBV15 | CATSWGTESSYEQYF
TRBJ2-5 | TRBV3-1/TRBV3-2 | CASSQGRLRGSKETQYF
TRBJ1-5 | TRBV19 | CASSPGGGNQPQHF
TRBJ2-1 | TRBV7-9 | CASTTVGTSGGEFTDEQFF
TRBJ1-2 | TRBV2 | CASGQGTYGYTF
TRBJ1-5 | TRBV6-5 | CASSSLKTGPQPQHF
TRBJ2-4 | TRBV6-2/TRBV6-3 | CASSHAKATGVGGKNIQYF
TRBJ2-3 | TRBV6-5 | CASSYTAGGTDTQYF
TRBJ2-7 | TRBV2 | CASRPGTGPFEQYF